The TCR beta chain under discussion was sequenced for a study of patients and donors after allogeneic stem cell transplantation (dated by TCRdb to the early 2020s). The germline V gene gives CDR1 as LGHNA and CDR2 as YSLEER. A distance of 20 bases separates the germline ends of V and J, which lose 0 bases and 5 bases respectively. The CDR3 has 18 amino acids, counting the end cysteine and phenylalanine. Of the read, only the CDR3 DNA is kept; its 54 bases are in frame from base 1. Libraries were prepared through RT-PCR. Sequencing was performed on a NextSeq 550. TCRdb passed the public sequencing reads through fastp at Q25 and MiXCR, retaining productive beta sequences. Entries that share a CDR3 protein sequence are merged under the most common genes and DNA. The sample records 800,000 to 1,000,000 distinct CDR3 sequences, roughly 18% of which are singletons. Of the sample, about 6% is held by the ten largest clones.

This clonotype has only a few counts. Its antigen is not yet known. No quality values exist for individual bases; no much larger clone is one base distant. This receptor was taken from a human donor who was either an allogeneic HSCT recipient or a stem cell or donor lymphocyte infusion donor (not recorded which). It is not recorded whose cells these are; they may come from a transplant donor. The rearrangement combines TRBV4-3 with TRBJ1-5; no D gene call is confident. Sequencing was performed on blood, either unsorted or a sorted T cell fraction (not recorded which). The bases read TGCGCCAGCAGCCAAGATATCCGTTCCTTTCTGGGGTATCAGCCCCAGCATTTT. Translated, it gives CASSQDIRSFLGYQPQHF.